The present entry profiles one TCR beta chain with its context. The iRepertoire nested amplicon-rescue multiplex PCR amplified TCR alpha and beta CDR3s from RNA. TCRdb used MiXCR to reprocess the multiplex PCR reads, holding one entry per CDR3 protein. Found here are 150,000 to 200,000 distinct CDR3 sequences, around 40% of them singletons; the top ten hold roughly 5.2%. The source of the sample is a study of glioma-infiltrating T cells. This CDR3 is 16 amino acids long. CDR1 and CDR2 from the germline V gene are SGHRS and YFSETQ. The V and J ends lost 3 bases and 1 base respectively, with 16 bases between them.

The specimen was glioma tissue, nonneoplastic brain tissue, or PBMCs (not recorded which). The chain combines TRBV5-1 with TRBJ1-1; D unclear. This clonotype was obtained from a human donor with low-grade glioma or glioblastoma, undergoing nonglioma brain surgery, or in good health (not recorded which). The CDR3 here is CASSSKITTRNTEAFF. The DNA for the CDR3 is TGCGCCAGCAGCTCAAAAATTACCACTAGGAACACTGAAGCTTTCTTT. Drawing the rest from reference TRBV5-1 and TRBJ1-1, the complete variable domain is KAGVTQTPRYLIKTRGQQVTLSCSPISGHRSVSWYQQTPGQGLQFLFEYFSETQRNKGNFPGRFSGRQFSNSRSEMNVSTLELGDSALYLCASSSKITTRNTEAFFGQGTRLTVV.